Sequencing of this T cell receptor (beta chain) was carried out in a study of response to subunit inactivated influenza vaccine. Study-level findings and limits: Researchers suggested that each seasonal influenza vaccination recruits few new T cells.

The CDR3 loop spans 14 amino acids. V lost 4 bases, J lost 2 bases, and 11 bases lay in between. Germline-derived CDR1 and CDR2 are MNHNS and SASEGT. TCRdb used MiXCR to reprocess the RT-PCR reads, holding one entry per CDR3 protein. The sample yields hundreds of thousands of distinct CDR3 sequences, around 11% seen once. This clonotype showed up many times. The antigen is unknown. The data also belong to a second study, concerning T cells expressing NK-cell markers. As that study records: TCR beta cDNA was generated via 5'RACE template switching incorporating UMIs. The study drew TCR beta repertoires from sorted CD3+CD56+NKG2C+, CD3+CD56+NKG2C- and CD3+CD56-NKG2C+ T cells. HCMV seropositivity marked seven of the eight sequenced donors; one was seronegative. Restriction of the sorted population to alpha-beta TCR T cells was achieved in several experiments with an anti-gamma-delta TCR antibody.

Source: PBMCs from blood, taken on the day of vaccination. The receptor's source is a man between 45 and 60 years old who received an inactivated influenza vaccine. This rearrangement joins TRBV6-1 to TRBJ2-5, with D uncertain. CDR3 nucleotide sequence: TGTGCCAGCAGTGGCACCCGGGCTCAAGAGACCCAGTACTTC. It encodes CASSGTRAQETQYF.